The rows below give T cell receptor beta chains drawn from one sample of a study of cytomegalovirus exposure and HLA in healthy donors. Profiling relied on immunoSEQ multiplex PCR, and the TCRdb table lists in-frame clones only, not all of them. The repertoire holds under 200,000 clones, 68% seen once, with 2.8% in the top ten. Sequenced input: PBMCs. These receptors were obtained from a woman between 40 and 50 years old in good health and CMV-seropositive. Each CDR3 is given with its conserved first and last residue. The order of the fields is J gene, D gene, clone size, V gene, CDR3 protein, CDR3 DNA. The D gene is left open where the match is weak. The size field is filled for only some rows; it gives once, few, many or a size class.

j_gene: TRBJ1-1; d_gene: .; abundance: few; v_gene: TRBV25-1; CDR3aa: CASSAHGGTEAFF; CDR3nt: TGTGCCAGCAGTGCTCATGGGGGGACTGAAGCTTTCTTT
j_gene: TRBJ1-5; d_gene: TRBD1; abundance: few; v_gene: TRBV6-5; CDR3aa: CASSTGGSQPQHF; CDR3nt: TGTGCCTCATCAACAGGGGGTAGTCAGCCCCAGCATTTT
j_gene: TRBJ2-1; d_gene: .; abundance: few; v_gene: TRBV5-1; CDR3aa: CASSLQDYNEQFF; CDR3nt: TGCGCCAGCAGCCTCCAGGATTACAATGAGCAGTTCTTC
j_gene: TRBJ1-6; d_gene: .; abundance: .; v_gene: TRBV19; CDR3aa: CASAAVRSSPLHF; CDR3nt: TGTGCCAGTGCCGCCGTCAGATCTTCACCCCTCCACTTT
j_gene: TRBJ2-5; d_gene: TRBD2; abundance: .; v_gene: TRBV29-1; CDR3aa: CSVGAGARGETQYF; CDR3nt: TGCAGCGTTGGAGCGGGAGCTCGGGGAGAGACCCAGTACTTC
j_gene: TRBJ2-7; d_gene: .; abundance: .; v_gene: TRBV6-5; CDR3aa: CASSYSAVYEQYF; CDR3nt: TGTGCCAGCAGTTACTCGGCTGTCTACGAGCAGTACTTC
j_gene: TRBJ1-2; d_gene: .; abundance: .; v_gene: TRBV6-4; CDR3aa: CASSLGTYGYTF; CDR3nt: TGTGCCAGCAGTCTCGGGACATATGGCTACACCTTC
j_gene: TRBJ2-1; d_gene: TRBD2; abundance: .; v_gene: TRBV7-2; CDR3aa: CASRPGTSGYNEQFF; CDR3nt: TGTGCCAGCAGGCCCGGGACTAGCGGGTACAATGAGCAGTTCTTC
j_gene: TRBJ1-2; d_gene: TRBD1; abundance: .; v_gene: TRBV6-1; CDR3aa: CASSVGGSLNYGYTF; CDR3nt: TGTGCCAGCAGTGTAGGGGGCAGTCTTAACTATGGCTACACCTTC
j_gene: TRBJ2-5; d_gene: .; abundance: .; v_gene: TRBV9; CDR3aa: CASSPQGFGVGTQYF; CDR3nt: TGTGCCAGCAGCCCTCAGGGGTTCGGGGTTGGGACCCAGTACTTC
j_gene: TRBJ2-7; d_gene: TRBD2; abundance: .; v_gene: TRBV7-2; CDR3aa: CASRPGLALSYEQYF; CDR3nt: TGTGCCAGCAGGCCCGGACTAGCGTTGTCCTACGAGCAGTACTTC
j_gene: TRBJ1-4; d_gene: TRBD1; abundance: .; v_gene: TRBV6-5; CDR3aa: CASSRRGRNNEKLFF; CDR3nt: TGTGCCAGCAGCCGCAGGGGGCGGAATAATGAAAAACTGTTTTTT
j_gene: TRBJ2-7; d_gene: .; abundance: .; v_gene: TRBV28; CDR3aa: CATTLTTLYEQYF; CDR3nt: TGTGCCACCACGCTGACTACGTTATACGAGCAGTACTTC
j_gene: TRBJ2-1; d_gene: .; abundance: .; v_gene: TRBV6-4; CDR3aa: CASSATPGNEQFF; CDR3nt: TGTGCCAGCAGCGCGACCCCAGGGAATGAGCAGTTCTTC
j_gene: TRBJ1-1; d_gene: .; abundance: .; v_gene: TRBV21-1; CDR3aa: CASSKGGAEEAFF; CDR3nt: TGTGCCAGCAGCAAAGGGGGCGCTGAGGAAGCTTTCTTT
j_gene: TRBJ1-3; d_gene: TRBD1; abundance: .; v_gene: TRBV7-9; CDR3aa: CASSPTGVYGNTIYF; CDR3nt: TGTGCCAGCAGCCCGACAGGGGTGTATGGAAACACCATATATTTT
j_gene: TRBJ2-7; d_gene: TRBD1; abundance: few; v_gene: TRBV27; CDR3aa: CASSLDRVREQYF; CDR3nt: TGTGCCAGCAGTTTGGACAGGGTGCGGGAGCAGTACTTC
j_gene: TRBJ1-4; d_gene: TRBD1; abundance: .; v_gene: TRBV29-1; CDR3aa: CSGQTGGEEKLFF; CDR3nt: TGCAGCGGTCAGACAGGGGGCGAGGAAAAACTGTTTTTT
j_gene: TRBJ2-5; d_gene: TRBD1; abundance: .; v_gene: TRBV6-5; CDR3aa: CASSPRQGWETQYF; CDR3nt: TGTGCCAGCAGTCCACGACAGGGGTGGGAGACCCAGTACTTC
j_gene: TRBJ2-1; d_gene: TRBD2; abundance: .; v_gene: TRBV27; CDR3aa: CASSRKAGYNEQFF; CDR3nt: TGTGCCAGCAGCCGTAAAGCGGGATACAATGAGCAGTTCTTC
j_gene: TRBJ2-1; d_gene: TRBD1; abundance: few; v_gene: TRBV23-1; CDR3aa: CASSKLSRDRGTEQFF; CDR3nt: TGCGCCAGCAGTAAACTATCCCGGGACAGGGGGACTGAGCAGTTCTTC
j_gene: TRBJ2-1; d_gene: .; abundance: few; v_gene: TRBV28; CDR3aa: CASSLEGRNEQFF; CDR3nt: TGTGCCAGCAGTTTGGAGGGGCGGAATGAGCAGTTCTTC
j_gene: TRBJ1-1; d_gene: .; abundance: .; v_gene: TRBV21-1; CDR3aa: CASSKDRSKGTEAFF; CDR3nt: TGTGCCAGCAGCAAAGACAGGTCAAAAGGAACTGAAGCTTTCTTT
j_gene: TRBJ2-3; d_gene: TRBD1; abundance: .; v_gene: TRBV5-6; CDR3aa: CASSQQGAGDTQYF; CDR3nt: TGTGCCAGCAGCCAACAGGGGGCGGGAGATACGCAGTATTTT
j_gene: TRBJ2-7; d_gene: TRBD2; abundance: .; v_gene: TRBV5-8; CDR3aa: CASSAGTSGVYEQYF; CDR3nt: TGTGCCAGCAGCGCCGGGACTAGCGGGGTCTACGAGCAGTACTTC
j_gene: TRBJ2-3; d_gene: .; abundance: .; v_gene: TRBV6-1; CDR3aa: CASSETWSSTDTQYF; CDR3nt: TGTGCCAGCAGTGAAACTTGGTCTAGCACAGATACGCAGTATTTT
j_gene: TRBJ2-7; d_gene: TRBD1; abundance: .; v_gene: TRBV7-9; CDR3aa: CASSLVQGAYEQYF; CDR3nt: TGTGCCAGCAGCTTAGTACAGGGGGCCTACGAGCAGTACTTC
j_gene: TRBJ2-1; d_gene: TRBD2; abundance: .; v_gene: TRBV19; CDR3aa: CASSSRTSGKQFF; CDR3nt: TGTGCCAGTAGTAGCCGGACTAGCGGGAAGCAGTTCTTC
j_gene: TRBJ1-1; d_gene: TRBD1; abundance: once; v_gene: TRBV7-2; CDR3aa: CASSPQAGTGGTEAFF; CDR3nt: TGTGCCAGCAGCCCCCAGGCCGGGACAGGGGGCACTGAAGCTTTCTTT
j_gene: TRBJ1-2; d_gene: TRBD1; abundance: .; v_gene: TRBV19; CDR3aa: CASMVPTGKANYGYTF; CDR3nt: TGTGCCAGTATGGTCCCGACAGGGAAAGCTAACTATGGCTACACCTTC
j_gene: TRBJ1-5; d_gene: .; abundance: few; v_gene: TRBV2; CDR3aa: CARKHQDRLYYSDQPQHF; CDR3nt: TGTGCCAGAAAGCACCAGGACAGACTTTATTATAGCGATCAGCCCCAGCATTTT
j_gene: TRBJ1-3; d_gene: .; abundance: .; v_gene: TRBV5-4; CDR3aa: CASSLAREGGNTIYF; CDR3nt: TGTGCCAGCAGCTTGGCTCGGGAGGGGGGAAACACCATATATTTT
j_gene: TRBJ2-7; d_gene: TRBD2; abundance: .; v_gene: TRBV14; CDR3aa: CASSPQGAGGLYEQYF; CDR3nt: TGTGCCAGCAGCCCACAGGGTGCGGGAGGGCTCTACGAGCAGTACTTC
j_gene: TRBJ1-5; d_gene: .; abundance: .; v_gene: TRBV27; CDR3aa: CASSRGNQPQHF; CDR3nt: TGTGCCAGCAGTAGGGGTAATCAGCCCCAGCATTTT
j_gene: TRBJ2-6; d_gene: TRBD1; abundance: .; v_gene: TRBV29-1; CDR3aa: CSVEKRGGIFGANVLTF; CDR3nt: TGCAGCGTTGAAAAGAGAGGGGGCATCTTTGGGGCCAACGTCCTGACTTTC
j_gene: TRBJ2-5; d_gene: .; abundance: .; v_gene: TRBV7-3; CDR3aa: CASSQLGGETQYF; CDR3nt: TGTGCCAGCAGCCAACTAGGGGGAGAGACCCAGTACTTC
j_gene: TRBJ2-7; d_gene: .; abundance: .; v_gene: TRBV19; CDR3aa: CASSIVRGTSGEQYF; CDR3nt: TGTGCCAGTAGTATAGTCCGAGGTACGTCGGGCGAGCAGTACTTC
j_gene: TRBJ2-7; d_gene: .; abundance: .; v_gene: TRBV4-2; CDR3aa: CASSQASAGSGLYEQYF; CDR3nt: TGTGCCAGCAGCCAAGCCTCAGCCGGCAGCGGGCTCTACGAGCAGTACTTC
j_gene: TRBJ2-1; d_gene: .; abundance: once; v_gene: TRBV5-4; CDR3aa: CASSDGRDRSYNEQFF; CDR3nt: TGTGCCAGCAGCGACGGACGGGATCGCTCCTACAATGAGCAGTTCTTC
j_gene: TRBJ1-4; d_gene: .; abundance: .; v_gene: TRBV11-2; CDR3aa: CASSSPVGGKSTNEKLFF; CDR3nt: TGTGCCAGCAGCTCCCCGGTCGGGGGGAAGTCAACTAATGAAAAACTGTTTTTT
j_gene: TRBJ1-5; d_gene: .; abundance: .; v_gene: TRBV11-2; CDR3aa: CASSLDGGESQPQHF; CDR3nt: TGTGCCAGCAGCTTAGATGGGGGGGAGAGTCAGCCCCAGCATTTT
j_gene: TRBJ1-4; d_gene: .; abundance: once; v_gene: TRBV7-8; CDR3aa: CASGDNGREKLFF; CDR3nt: TGTGCCAGCGGGGACAACGGGCGCGAAAAACTGTTTTTT
j_gene: TRBJ1-2; d_gene: .; abundance: .; v_gene: TRBV2; CDR3aa: CASSLDGGRVHGYTF; CDR3nt: TGTGCCAGCAGCTTAGACGGAGGGAGAGTACATGGCTACACCTTC
j_gene: TRBJ1-6; d_gene: .; abundance: .; v_gene: TRBV6-6; CDR3aa: CATTRQGIDSPLHF; CDR3nt: TGTGCCACTACACGCCAGGGTATAGATTCACCCCTCCACTTT
j_gene: TRBJ2-7; d_gene: TRBD2; abundance: .; v_gene: TRBV7-2; CDR3aa: CASSLTSGSIDEQYF; CDR3nt: TGTGCCAGCAGCTTGACTAGCGGGAGTATCGACGAGCAGTACTTC
j_gene: TRBJ2-1; d_gene: TRBD2; abundance: .; v_gene: TRBV6-4; CDR3aa: CASSDGLASYNEQFF; CDR3nt: TGTGCCAGCAGTGACGGACTAGCCTCCTACAATGAGCAGTTCTTC
j_gene: TRBJ1-6; d_gene: .; abundance: .; v_gene: TRBV6-5; CDR3aa: CASRGGPSPLHF; CDR3nt: TGTGCCAGCCGGGGGGGACCCTCACCCCTCCACTTT
j_gene: TRBJ1-1; d_gene: .; abundance: .; v_gene: TRBV18; CDR3aa: CASSPRTENTEAFF; CDR3nt: TGTGCCAGCTCACCGAGGACAGAGAACACTGAAGCTTTCTTT
j_gene: TRBJ2-1; d_gene: .; abundance: .; v_gene: TRBV4-3; CDR3aa: CASSQDEGSSYNEQFF; CDR3nt: TGCGCCAGCAGCCAAGATGAGGGAAGCTCCTACAATGAGCAGTTCTTC
j_gene: TRBJ1-3; d_gene: .; abundance: .; v_gene: TRBV6-5; CDR3aa: CASSSTVSGNTIYF; CDR3nt: TGTGCCAGCAGTTCGACAGTCTCTGGAAACACCATATATTTT
j_gene: TRBJ2-1; d_gene: .; abundance: .; v_gene: TRBV7-9; CDR3aa: CASSSLAGYPNNEQFF; CDR3nt: TGTGCCAGCAGCTCACTAGCAGGGTATCCAAACAATGAGCAGTTCTTC
j_gene: TRBJ2-3; d_gene: TRBD2; abundance: .; v_gene: TRBV6-6; CDR3aa: CASSFTFSGSTDTQYF; CDR3nt: TGTGCCAGCAGTTTTACCTTTAGCGGGAGCACAGATACGCAGTATTTT
j_gene: TRBJ2-2; d_gene: .; abundance: .; v_gene: TRBV18; CDR3aa: CASSYTDNTGELFF; CDR3nt: TGTGCCAGCTCATATACAGATAACACCGGGGAGCTGTTTTTT
j_gene: TRBJ1-1; d_gene: .; abundance: .; v_gene: TRBV5-4; CDR3aa: CASSPRGGRLTEAFF; CDR3nt: TGTGCCAGCAGCCCCAGGGGCGGGAGGCTCACTGAAGCTTTCTTT
j_gene: TRBJ2-3; d_gene: .; abundance: .; v_gene: TRBV18; CDR3aa: CASSPEGGVADTQYF; CDR3nt: TGTGCCAGCTCCCCCGAGGGCGGGGTCGCAGATACGCAGTATTTT
j_gene: TRBJ1-2; d_gene: .; abundance: .; v_gene: TRBV28; CDR3aa: CASSPLGLPDYGYTF; CDR3nt: TGTGCCAGCAGCCCCTTGGGACTTCCAGACTATGGCTACACCTTC
j_gene: TRBJ2-7; d_gene: TRBD1; abundance: .; v_gene: TRBV5-6; CDR3aa: CASSPLSGTGPYEQYF; CDR3nt: TGTGCCAGCAGCCCCCTATCCGGGACAGGGCCCTACGAGCAGTACTTC
j_gene: TRBJ1-2; d_gene: TRBD1; abundance: .; v_gene: TRBV7-2; CDR3aa: CASSPGTGKVSTYGYTF; CDR3nt: TGTGCCAGCAGCCCCGGGACAGGGAAGGTCTCTACCTATGGCTACACCTTC
j_gene: TRBJ1-5; d_gene: .; abundance: .; v_gene: TRBV28; CDR3aa: CASSSDSYGNQPQHF; CDR3nt: TGTGCCAGCAGTTCGGACAGTTATGGCAATCAGCCCCAGCATTTT
j_gene: TRBJ2-7; d_gene: TRBD1; abundance: .; v_gene: TRBV6-1; CDR3aa: CASSESDRDYEQYF; CDR3nt: TGTGCCAGCAGTGAATCGGACAGGGACTACGAGCAGTACTTC